The 27 T cell receptor beta chains listed next were all sequenced from one sample in a study of cytomegalovirus exposure and HLA in healthy donors. PCR involved 60 Vbeta and 13 Jbeta primers. The table came from immunoSEQ multiplex PCR; TCRdb's copy has only in-frame clones and leaves some out. Of 45,000 to 65,000 clones listed, approximately 80% are singletons. Input material: PBMCs. The origin of the receptors is a woman between 40 and 55 years old in good health and CMV-seropositive.

The DNA of the CDR3 is TGTGCCTGGAGTGTACAGAGTGAAAAACTGTTTTTT. Residues: CAWSVQSEKLFF. The V gene is TRBV30, the J gene TRBJ1-4, with unresolved D. V was cut by 0 bases and J by 7 bases, with 6 bases left in between. The CDR3 length is 12 residues. Germline assignment: CDR1 GTSNPN and CDR2 SVGIG (reference sequence). Together with reference TRBV30 and TRBJ1-4, the CDR3 gives the full variable domain: SQTIHQWPATLVQPVGSPLSLECTVEGTSNPNLYWYRQAAGRGLQLLFYSVGIGQISSEVPQNLSASRPQDRQFILSSKKLLLSDSGFYLCAWSVQSEKLFFGSGTQLSVL.

V usage is TRBV2 and J usage is TRBJ2-2, with D hard to call. The V end was cut by 8 bases, the J end by 6 bases, with 13 bases between. Germline V gene sequence: CDR1 SNHLY, CDR2 FYNNEI. CDR3 length equals 13 residues. The CDR3: CASSRKTAGELFF. In nucleotides, the CDR3 is TGTGCCAGCTCCAGGAAGACGGCCGGGGAGCTGTTTTTT.

This clone occurred a few times. The V call is TRBV7-9, the J call TRBJ1-2; TRBD1 matches at 8 bases. This CDR3 has 14 residues. Germline CDR1 and CDR2: SEHNR and FQNEAQ (reference sequence). V gave up 4 bases and J gave up 2 bases; unmatched junction bases: 3. CDR3 in DNA: TGTGCCAGCAGCTCCGGGACAGGCAACTATGGCTACACCTTC. Its protein is CASSSGTGNYGYTF.

The rearrangement uses TRBV14 and TRBJ1-1; 7 bases fit TRBD1. The CDR3 contains 15 residues. Trimming at V came to 4 bases and at J to 0 bases, leaving 5 bases not matched to a gene. Germline V CDR1 and CDR2: SGHDN, FVKESK. CDR3 nucleotide sequence: TGTGCCAGCAGCCTATCGGACAGGATGAACACTGAAGCTTTCTTT. This encodes CASSLSDRMNTEAFF.

This chain uses TRBV9 with TRBJ2-5, with D possibly matching TRBD1 (6 bases). TRBJ2-7 explains the end of the DNA better; the J call may be wrong. The V gene's germline CDR1 is SGDLS and CDR2 YYNGEE. The CDR3 consists of 15 residues. CDR3 residues: CASSVEGRGSYEQYF. The CDR3 region has the DNA TGTGCCAGCAGCGTAGAGGGCAGGGGTTCCTACGAGCAGTACTTC.

This clone was seen more than once but under ten times. The V and J genes are TRBV5-8 and TRBJ2-5, with 10 positions matching TRBD1. Unmatched junction bases numbered 3, after V lost 3 bases and J lost 1 base. This CDR3 comprises 15 residues. Per the germline V gene, CDR1 is SGHTS and CDR2 is YDEGEE. For the CDR3, the DNA is TGTGCCAGCAGCTGGGGGGACAGGGGCCAAGAGACCCAGTACTTC. Translation gives CASSWGDRGQETQYF.

V gene TRBV4-1 combines with J gene TRBJ2-3; TRBD2 agrees at 10 bases. Germline assignment: CDR1 MGHRA and CDR2 YSYEKL. The V gene end was trimmed by 2 bases and the J gene end by 1 base; junction bases not matched to a gene: 6. The CDR3 totals 17 residues. The CDR3 sequence is CASSQLLLAGGTDTQYF. The DNA for the CDR3 is TGCGCCAGCAGCCAACTTCTCCTAGCGGGGGGCACAGATACGCAGTATTTT.

This clone is a singleton in its sample. The chain couples TRBV29-1 to TRBJ2-3; 7 bases fit TRBD1. Germline loops: CDR1 SQVTM, CDR2 ANQGSEA. The V gene end was trimmed by 6 bases and the J gene end by 1 base; junction bases not matched to a gene: 7. This CDR3 is built from 14 residues. CDR3 nucleotide sequence: TGCAGCGTCGACGGTACAGGGGGCACAGATACGCAGTATTTT. This gives the protein CSVDGTGGTDTQYF.

The rearrangement joins TRBV7-3 to TRBJ2-7, with D possibly matching TRBD1 (7 bases). CDR1 is SGHTA, CDR2 FQGTGA, per germline. The length of the CDR3 is 18 residues. V was trimmed by 1 base and J by 0 bases, leaving 19 bases between them. Here the CDR3 reads CASSLSQGGHISSYEQYF. CDR3 bases: TGTGCCAGCAGCTTAAGTCAGGGGGGACACATAAGCTCCTACGAGCAGTACTTC.

The chain uses TRBV19 and TRBJ1-3; unclear D gene. The CDR3 has 16 residues. Germline CDR1 is LNHDA and CDR2 is SQIVND (reference sequence). Trimming took 2 bases from V and 0 from J, leaving 11 bases between them. CDR3 residues: CASSILSPNSGNTIYF. The CDR3 nucleotides are TGTGCCAGTAGTATACTAAGCCCGAACTCTGGAAACACCATATATTTT.

The CDR3 nucleotides are TGCGCCAGCAGCCAAGAGGACCAGCGGGGACGTCGACTCGAGCAGTACTTC. Translation gives CASSQEDQRGRRLEQYF. The gene calls are TRBV4-1 and TRBJ2-7; 7 positions match TRBD2. Germline-derived CDR1 and CDR2 are MGHRA and YSYEKL. This CDR3 region has 17 residues. Germline trimming cut 0 bases from V and 6 bases from J; bases unmatched to any gene: 14.

V usage is TRBV18 and J usage is TRBJ1-5, with 7 nucleotides matching TRBD1. V was clipped by 5 bases and J by 2 bases; unmatched bases: 6. CDR1 is KGHSH and CDR2 is LQKENI in the germline V gene. CDR3 length: 15 residues. CDR3 bases: TGTGCCAGCTCAATGACAGGGAAAGGCAATCAGCCCCAGCATTTT. It translates to CASSMTGKGNQPQHF.

This chain connects TRBV9 to TRBJ2-1; D remains ambiguous. V lost 0 bases, J lost 10 bases, and 8 bases lay in between. The CDR3 runs to 12 residues. Germline assignment: CDR1 SGDLS and CDR2 YYNGEE. The CDR3 DNA follows: TGTGCCAGCAGCGTAGGGTCAGGAGAGCAGTTCTTC. Amino acid sequence: CASSVGSGEQFF.

The chain carries TRBV27 and TRBJ2-5, with TRBD1 matching 7 bases. Germline V lookup: CDR1 MNHEY, CDR2 SMNVEV (reference sequence). The CDR3 sequence is 14 residues long. Trimming at V came to 6 bases and at J to 2 bases, leaving 6 bases not matched to a gene. The CDR3 sequence: CASSQQGQQETQYF. DNA for the CDR3: TGTGCCAGCAGCCAACAGGGGCAACAAGAGACCCAGTACTTC.

This clone was found once. The chain is built from TRBV5-1 and TRBJ1-1; 8 bases map to TRBD1. The CDR3 length is 16 residues. CDR1 is SGHRS and CDR2 is YFSETQ in the germline V gene. The V gene end was trimmed by 3 bases and the J gene end by 2 bases; junction bases not matched to a gene: 9. CDR3 region: CASSWIYRGTNTEAFF. The CDR3 DNA reads as TGCGCCAGCAGCTGGATCTACAGGGGGACTAACACTGAAGCTTTCTTT.

The sample holds a few counts of this clone. The V call is TRBV4-1, the J call TRBJ2-7, with TRBD1 matching over 7 bases. Germline V gene data show CDR1 as MGHRA and CDR2 as YSYEKL. The CDR3 spans 13 residues. Trimming took 3 bases from V and 6 from J; bases not matched to a gene: 5. The CDR3, as DNA: TGCGCCAGCAGCCAGGAAGACAGGGCCGAGCAGTACTTC. It translates to CASSQEDRAEQYF.

The genes are TRBV1 and TRBJ2-7; the DNA was not used to check the table's D call, TRBD2. TRBV1 is shown as a pseudogene. There are 17 residues in the CDR3. CDR3 loop: CTSSPGGLAGVRNEQYF. As DNA, the CDR3 is TGCACCAGCAGCCCGGGGGGGCTAGCGGGGGTTAGGAACGAGCAGTACTTC.

This clone was counted once. CDR3 DNA: TGTGCCAGCATCTTGAGGTGGGAGGGCGAGCAGTACTTC. Its translation is CASILRWEGEQYF. J is TRBJ2-7 and V is TRBV6-1; 7 bases fit TRBD2. This CDR3 spans 13 amino acids. Trimming removed 7 bases from V and 6 bases from J; junction bases left unmatched: 9. Germline assignment: CDR1 MNHNS and CDR2 SASEGT.

This clone was counted between two and nine times. The chain joins TRBV6-1 to TRBJ1-1; D is possibly TRBD1 (5 bases). Germline lookup yields CDR1 MNHNS and CDR2 SASEGT. CDR3 length: 15 amino acids. Trimming took 2 bases from V and 0 from J, leaving 10 bases between them. CDR3: CASSERAGMNTEAFF. CDR3 nucleotide sequence: TGTGCCAGCAGTGAACGGGCAGGGATGAACACTGAAGCTTTCTTT.

This clone was seen only once. This rearrangement joins TRBV19 to TRBJ2-1; 8 nucleotides agree with TRBD1. This CDR3 region has 15 residues. Germline V gives CDR1 LNHDA, CDR2 SQIVND (reference sequence). Unmatched junction bases numbered 7, after V lost 7 bases and J lost 2 bases. The CDR3 region is CASTRDRGPYNEQFF. The CDR3 DNA sequence: TGTGCCAGTACCCGAGACAGGGGTCCCTACAATGAGCAGTTCTTC. Complete variable domain (other parts from reference TRBV19 and TRBJ2-1): DGGITQSPKYLFRKEGQNVTLSCEQNLNHDAMYWYRQDPGQGLRLIYYSQIVNDFQKGDIAEGYSVSREKKESFPLTVTSAQKNPTAFYLCASTRDRGPYNEQFFGPGTRLTVL.

The chain employs TRBV4-1 and TRBJ1-4; unclear D gene. Germline values: CDR1 MGHRA, CDR2 YSYEKL. This CDR3 contains 19 residues. Trimming left V 1 base short and J 0 bases short, with 18 bases between. The CDR3 region has the DNA TGCGCCAGCAGCCAAGCAACTGGGCAGGTCCTCGCAACTAATGAAAAACTGTTTTTT. It translates to CASSQATGQVLATNEKLFF.

The chain couples TRBV11-1 to TRBJ2-1; D is undetermined. CDR3 size: 13 residues. V gave up 2 bases and J gave up 10 bases, with 12 bases separating them. Germline V gives CDR1 SGHAT, CDR2 FQDESV (reference sequence). As DNA, the CDR3 is TGTGCCAGCAGCTTAAGAGGTCACATCGAGCAGTTCTTC. Translating gives CASSLRGHIEQFF.

This clone was recorded once. One junction end disagrees with the germline gene, perhaps due to a read error. V gene TRBV7-7 combines with J gene TRBJ2-7; D gene unclear. CDR1 and CDR2 from the germline V gene are SSHAT and FNYEAQ (reference sequence). This CDR3 spans 11 amino acids. CDR3 in amino acids: CASTPTYEQYF. CDR3 nucleotides: TGTGCTAGCACCCCTACCTACGAGCAGTACTTC.

The rearrangement links TRBV19 to TRBJ1-1, with D tentatively TRBD1 (5 bases). Germline V gives CDR1 LNHDA, CDR2 SQIVND (reference sequence). Trimming cost V 3 bases and J 6 bases, with 20 bases left between them. The length of the CDR3 is 16 residues. This CDR3 reads CASSIPTLTGPAEAFF. The CDR3 nucleotides read TGTGCCAGTAGTATCCCCACTCTAACAGGTCCAGCTGAAGCTTTCTTT.

CDR3 sequence: CASSLGHRDTDNEQFF. CDR3 DNA: TGTGCCAGCAGCTTAGGCCACCGGGACACCGACAATGAGCAGTTCTTC. V usage is TRBV7-9 and J usage is TRBJ2-1; tentative D call: TRBD1 (6 bases). Looked up from germline, CDR1 is SEHNR and CDR2 is FQNEAQ (reference sequence). Trimming removed 1 base at V and 5 bases at J, with 15 bases between. This CDR3 is 16 amino acids long.

Remarks on this clone: This specimen includes other DNA sequences encoding the same CDR3. This rearrangement joins TRBV18 to TRBJ1-2, with D maybe TRBD1 (5 bases). Deletions cut 3 bases from V and 5 bases from J, with 10 bases between. The CDR3 sequence is 13 residues long. Germline CDR1 KGHSH, CDR2 LQKENI. The CDR3 nucleotides are TGTGCCAGCTCACCCGACAGAGGATATGGCTACACCTTC. This encodes CASSPDRGYGYTF.

CDR3 nucleotide sequence: TGTGCCAGCAGCCTGAGGGACAGGGCTTACGGAAACACCATATATTTT. Translated: CASSLRDRAYGNTIYF. J is TRBJ1-3 and V is TRBV7-9; 9 bases map to TRBD1. The CDR3 is 16 residues long. V shed 5 bases and J 4 bases; nucleotides not matched to a gene: 9. Germline V gene lookup returns CDR1 SEHNR and CDR2 FQNEAQ (reference sequence).